The following is a TCR beta chain sequence with its context. The table lists this clone with a count of one. The specificity of this receptor is unknown. No qualities accompany the bases; no much larger clone lies one base away. From the cysteine up to the phenylalanine, the CDR3 has a length of 15 residues. Solely the CDR3 DNA is kept, with 45 bases framed from the first base. According to the germline V gene, CDR1 reads MGHRA and CDR2 reads YSYEKL. V loses 1 base, J loses 3 bases, and the germline ends lie 12 bases apart. The library was obtained by the immunoSEQ multiplex PCR assay. TCRdb took over this immuneACCESS table, retaining in-frame rearrangements with V and J assigned. Such tables are incomplete; in checked studies, under half of the missing clones stem from an unresolved V gene, and the remainder is unexplained. This sample comprises about 710,000 clones, approximately 89% of them detected only once. The top ten hold 0.0094% of the sample.

This record comes from a study of shared T cell receptors in the human thymus (dated by TCRdb to about 2021). As for the study more broadly: The study examined how self-reactive, shared T-cell receptor alpha chains are generated in the human thymus.

The same specimen was also included in a second study, on human thymus T cells. Reported in the second study: In Finland, the donors were immunologically healthy infants who were having open corrective cardiac surgery for congenital heart defects. Thymus tissue was obtained as surgical resects removed during corrective cardiac surgery. Both the thymic and the peripheral blood repertoires appeared to show biased V and J gene segment usage. According to the related research, thymic TCR repertoires were highly overlapping among unrelated individuals. TCR alpha and beta repertoires from roughly eight infant thymus samples and four related peripheral blood samples were characterized in the study. The infant donors were about 7 to 250 days old, and the cohort included roughly six males and two females. After being mechanically released from the tissue, thymocytes were kept at -70 degrees C in pellets of roughly 10-30 million cells. Genomic DNA was extracted from frozen cell pellets with a QIAsymphony instrument. TCRB and TCRAD loci were amplified from a standardized quantity of quality-controlled genomic DNA using the immunoSEQ multiplex PCR assay. The V(D)J region was spanned by amplicons of a length sufficient to cover the CDR3 and to identify V and J genes. Through the commercial immunoSEQ service, the amplicons were sequenced on an Illumina platform. Corrections for primer bias and sequencing errors followed previously described methods, while TCRAD and TCRB definitions were based on the IMGT database. The repertoires were analysed using immunoSEQ Analyzer 3.0 and VDJTools for basic statistics, V/J segment usage, diversity estimates, rarefaction and pairwise overlap. Diversity was estimated using the Chao1, ChaoE, Efron-Thisted, Shannon and inverse Simpson indices, and was also estimated on datasets down-sampled to the size of the smallest sample. For repertoire overlap, CDR3 nucleotide sequence, V gene and J gene had to match strictly, and clustering was done by Jaccard-based multidimensional scaling. On average, thymus samples yielded about 810,000 unique TCRB clonotypes, whereas blood samples yielded approximately 84,000.

The sequence is built from TRBV4-1 and TRBJ1-1; the D gene assignment is ambiguous. Sequenced material: thymocytes. The TCR originated in a boy in the first two years of life with a congenital heart defect. Donor details come from another sample of the same person, matched by shared clones. The nucleotide sequence is TGCGCCAGCAGCCAAGTGATCGGGGATCACACTGAAGCTTTCTTT. It translates as CASSQVIGDHTEAFF.